This T cell receptor (beta chain) was captured by sequencing in a study of cytomegalovirus exposure and HLA in healthy donors. Notes on the study in general: Several of the most significant clusters were apparently associated with common viral pathogens in a later analysis. Many donors shared some public TCRs, even though most TCR sequences were rare. From TCR beta sequences, most subjects' HLA-A and HLA-B alleles were reportedly predicted accurately. DRB1 showed the most TCR associations and HLA-C the fewest in a later analysis, as rates varied by HLA locus.

Vbeta (60) and Jbeta (13) primers were used in the PCR. Data came from immunoSEQ multiplex PCR; TCRdb stores just in-frame clones and leaves some out. The repertoire consists of about 160,000 clones, with more than 75% occurring once and the leading ten covering less than 2.5%. Deletions cut 0 bases from V and 0 bases from J, with 9 bases between. The CDR3 spans 14 residues. Germline CDR1 is GTSNPN and CDR2 is SVGIG (reference sequence). This clone was seen only once. Its antigen is currently unknown. This same CDR3 is encoded by further DNA sequences in the sample. The sample comprised PBMCs. This chain connects TRBV30 to TRBJ2-7, with D perhaps matching TRBD2 (6 bases). The sequence was obtained from a man younger than 30 in good health and CMV-seropositive. CDR3: CAWSVGGSSYEQYF. CDR3 nucleotides: TGTGCCTGGAGTGTAGGAGGGAGCTCCTACGAGCAGTACTTC.